The source of this TCR beta chain is a study of T cell changes during pregnancy in multiple sclerosis. Sequencing used immunoSEQ multiplex PCR; TCRdb keeps in-frame clones, though not all of them. The sample holds roughly 69,000 clones, roughly 88% seen once. The CDR3 is made up of 16 amino acids. Between the trimmed V and J ends, which lost 6 bases and 8 bases, there was a span of 23 bases. Looked up from germline, CDR1 is SNHLY and CDR2 is FYNNEI. Specimen: peripheral blood, collected in the third trimester of pregnancy. The chain has TRBV2 and TRBJ2-1; possibly TRBD2 for D (6 bases). This receptor was identified in a female donor with multiple sclerosis, enrolled in a pregnancy study. This CDR3 is CASRVGLTNLGDEQFF. CDR3 sequence (DNA): TGTGCCAGCAGGGTTGGACTAACCAACCTTGGCGATGAGCAGTTCTTC.